This T cell receptor (beta chain) was sequenced for a study of blood T cell repertoires in COVID-19. Study information: Samples of COVID-19 (acute and convalescent) were obtained from the United States, Italy and Spain.

Sequencing was performed with immunoSEQ multiplex PCR; in TCRdb, only in-frame clones are kept and a portion is missing. The sample consists of 270,000 or so clones, 82% of them appearing once. The CDR3 sequence is 16 residues long. With V trimmed by 5 bases and J by 0 bases, 9 bases remained unmatched. The germline V gene has CDR1 SGHAT and CDR2 FQNNGV. The rearrangement links TRBV11-2 to TRBJ1-1; TRBD1 matches at 7 bases. Material: peripheral blood. This sequence originates from a woman between 18 and 29 years old with acute or convalescent COVID-19. For the CDR3, the DNA is TGTGCCAGCAGCCACGCCACAAGGGGGCTGAACACTGAAGCTTTCTTT. Translating gives CASSHATRGLNTEAFF.